Here is one TCR beta chain with its context. The CDR3 is 15 amino acids. Trimming took off 0 bases at V and 2 bases at J, with 12 bases between the two ends. The germline CDR1 and CDR2 sequences are SGDLS and YYNGEE. This entry comes from a study of shared clonotypes between healthy human individuals. TCRdb keeps only in-frame clones here, not all; method: immunoSEQ multiplex PCR. The repertoire holds roughly 1.5 million clones, approximately 98% seen once, with about 0.45% in the top ten. The chain combines TRBV9 with TRBJ2-7, with D perhaps matching TRBD1 (5 bases). This clonotype was sampled from a man aged 25-40 years in good health. The sequencing sample was made of naive CD4+ T cells sorted from blood. Stated subset: CD45RA+ positively selected. CDR3 sequence reads: CASSVEPTVPYEQYF. In DNA form, the CDR3 reads TGTGCCAGCAGCGTAGAGCCGACAGTACCCTACGAGCAGTACTTC. The whole variable domain, remainder taken from reference TRBV9 and TRBJ2-7, is DSGVTQTPKHLITATGQRVTLRCSPRSGDLSVYWYQQSLDQGLQFLIQYYNGEERAKGNILERFSAQQFPDLHSELNLSSLELGDSALYFCASSVEPTVPYEQYFGPGTRLTVT.